Presented here are 26 T cell receptor beta chains from one specimen sequenced in a study of blood T cell repertoires in COVID-19. Repertoires were generated with immunoSEQ multiplex PCR, while TCRdb's copy carries only in-frame clones and drops some. The sample consists of more than 90,000 clones, approximately 85% of them appearing once. Input material: peripheral blood. The receptors here all came from a man aged 35-49 years with acute or convalescent COVID-19.

V is TRBV5-5 and J is TRBJ2-1; D possibly corresponds to TRBD1 (6 bases). Germline values: CDR1 SGHKS, CDR2 YYEKEE (reference sequence). This CDR3 is 14 amino acids long. V lost 4 bases and J 8 bases, leaving 16 bases between the germline ends. CDR3 DNA sequence: TGTGCCAGCAGCCCATCCCAGGGGATCCATGAGCAGTTCTTC. Protein: CASSPSQGIHEQFF.

This clone has a single count. The chain carries TRBV5-1 and TRBJ1-1; tentative D call: TRBD1 (5 bases). V was pared by 4 bases and J by 4 bases, with 11 bases between. Per the germline V gene, CDR1 is SGHRS and CDR2 is YFSETQ. This CDR3 region has 13 residues. The DNA of the CDR3 is TGCGCCAGCAGCCCGTACCAGGGCACTGAAGCTTTCTTT. This encodes CASSPYQGTEAFF.

The rearrangement uses TRBV7-8 and TRBJ2-5; tentative D call: TRBD2 (6 bases). Trimming shortened V by 1 base and J by 5 bases, and 17 bases separated the two germline ends. This CDR3 spans 16 amino acids. Germline CDR1 is SGHVS and CDR2 is FQNEAQ. In nucleotides, the CDR3 is TGTGCCAGCAGCTTAGGATGGGGGGACGGTAGGGAGACCCAGTACTTC. Translated, it gives CASSLGWGDGRETQYF.

The chain carries TRBV5-1 and TRBJ2-1; 8 bases match TRBD1. With 4 bases clipped from V and 4 bases from J, the junction kept 10 bases outside the gene matches. Per the germline V gene, CDR1 is SGHRS and CDR2 is YFSETQ. This CDR3 is 16 amino acids long. The CDR3 DNA sequence: TGCGCCAGCAGCCAGCCCACAGGGGGAAAGTACAATGAGCAGTTCTTC. Protein product: CASSQPTGGKYNEQFF.

The chain recombines TRBV9 with TRBJ2-1; 10 bases match TRBD2. Trimming took 3 bases from V and 7 from J; bases not matched to a gene: 7. Germline lookup yields CDR1 SGDLS and CDR2 YYNGEE. The CDR3 is 15 amino acids. DNA for the CDR3: TGTGCCAGCAGCGGTAGCGGGAGGATGTTAAATGAGCAGTTCTTC. Its protein is CASSGSGRMLNEQFF.

The chain carries TRBV27 and TRBJ2-3; 7 bases fit TRBD2. V gave up 4 bases and J gave up 7 bases; unmatched junction bases: 11. The V gene's germline CDR1 is MNHEY and CDR2 SMNVEV (reference sequence). The CDR3 length is 15 residues. CDR3 sequence (DNA): TGTGCCAGCAGTTCCGCGGGGGTACCGACGAATACGCAGTATTTT. The encoded protein is CASSSAGVPTNTQYF.

The rearrangement uses TRBV18 and TRBJ1-5; 7 bases are shared with TRBD1. The V segment lost 3 bases and the J segment 0 bases; nucleotides outside the gene matches: 5. CDR3 size: 16 residues. The germline V gene encodes CDR1 KGHSH and CDR2 LQKENI. The DNA of the CDR3 is TGTGCCAGCTCACCCGACAGGGCTTATAGCAATCAGCCCCAGCATTTT. Amino acid sequence: CASSPDRAYSNQPQHF. Full variable domain (outside the CDR3, taken from reference TRBV18 and TRBJ1-5): NAGVMQNPRHLVRRRGQEARLRCSPMKGHSHVYWYRQLPEEGLKFMVYLQKENIIDESGMPKERFSAEFPKEGPSILRIQQVVRGDSAAYFCASSPDRAYSNQPQHFGDGTRLSIL.

The V and J genes are TRBV28 and TRBJ1-4, with D perhaps TRBD1 (6 bases). The CDR3 is 15 residues long. Germline V lookup: CDR1 MDHEN, CDR2 SYDVKM. V was cut by 0 bases and J by 5 bases, with 10 bases left in between. CDR3 residues: CASSLWKGGNEKLFF. The CDR3 coding sequence is TGTGCCAGCAGTTTATGGAAGGGGGGGAATGAAAAACTGTTTTTT.

V gene TRBV6-6 combines with J gene TRBJ2-5; TRBD1 agrees at 7 bases. There are 16 residues in the CDR3. Germline CDR1 is MNHNY and CDR2 is SVGAGI (reference sequence). With 0 bases clipped from V and 5 bases from J, the junction kept 9 bases outside the gene matches. For the CDR3, the DNA is TGTGCCAGCAGTTACTCGGGACAGAAATGGGGGGAGACCCAGTACTTC. This codes for CASSYSGQKWGETQYF.

V and J are TRBV6-5 and TRBJ2-3; the match to TRBD2 covers 12 bases. The CDR3 is 15 amino acids. Unmatched junction bases numbered 6, after V lost 6 bases and J lost 5 bases. Germline V gene lookup returns CDR1 MNHEY and CDR2 SVGAGI. DNA of the CDR3: TGTGCCAGCAGCCTAGCGGGAGGGAGGGGAGATACGCAGTATTTT. Protein: CASSLAGGRGDTQYF.

The chain joins TRBV7-9 to TRBJ2-7; 7 nucleotides align to TRBD2. Germline-derived CDR1 and CDR2 are SEHNR and FQNEAQ (reference sequence). V was pared by 5 bases and J by 3 bases, with 4 bases of the junction left unmatched. The CDR3 totals 13 residues. The CDR3 sequence is CASSPGLVYEQYF. CDR3 DNA: TGTGCCAGCAGCCCAGGACTAGTCTACGAGCAGTACTTC.

The chain couples TRBV4-2 to TRBJ1-2, with D maybe TRBD1 (5 bases). This CDR3 is 15 amino acids long. Trimming took off 4 bases at V and 4 bases at J, with 16 bases between the two ends. The germline V gene encodes CDR1 LGHNA and CDR2 YNFKEQ. The CDR3 DNA follows: TGTGCCAGCAGCCCCTTGGCAGGACAAGTCTATGGCTACACCTTC. Amino acid sequence: CASSPLAGQVYGYTF.

The V call is TRBV28, the J call TRBJ2-5, with 12 bases lining up with TRBD2. CDR1 MDHEN and CDR2 SYDVKM come from the germline V gene. Trimming cost V 3 bases and J 2 bases; bases outside gene matches: 4. The CDR3 has 16 residues. This CDR3 is CASSFGLAGGQETQYF. CDR3 DNA sequence: TGTGCCAGCAGTTTCGGGCTAGCGGGGGGGCAAGAGACCCAGTACTTC.

The table lists this clone with a count of one. The rearrangement links TRBV5-1 to TRBJ1-1; TRBD1 might be the D (6 bases). The germline gives CDR1 SGHRS, CDR2 YFSETQ. Trimming pared 4 bases from V and 2 bases from J, leaving 12 bases between. The CDR3 consists of 14 residues. The CDR3 region is CASSPGTPNTEAFF. CDR3 sequence (DNA): TGCGCCAGCAGCCCCGGGACACCTAACACTGAAGCTTTCTTT.

The CDR3 nucleotides are TGTGCCAGCAGCCAAGATCTACTAGTCACGGCCAATGAGCAGTTCTTC. Amino acid sequence: CASSQDLLVTANEQFF. The chain carries TRBV3-1 (or the pseudogene TRBV3-2) and TRBJ2-1; tentative D call: TRBD2 (5 bases). This CDR3 spans 16 amino acids. Germline V gene data show CDR1 as LGHDT and CDR2 as YNNKEL (reference sequence). V was cut by 0 bases and J by 6 bases, with 15 bases left in between.

The genes are TRBV24-1 and TRBJ2-1, with 13 bases aligning to TRBD2. This CDR3 contains 16 residues. Germline V gene data show CDR1 as KGHDR and CDR2 as SFDVKD. V was clipped by 3 bases and J by 6 bases; unmatched bases: 4. This chain's CDR3 is CATSDGGLAGVNEQFF. The CDR3 DNA reads as TGTGCCACCAGTGATGGCGGACTAGCGGGAGTCAATGAGCAGTTCTTC.

The chain carries TRBV5-1 and TRBJ2-1, with TRBD1 matching 9 bases. The germline V gene encodes CDR1 SGHRS and CDR2 YFSETQ. The CDR3 has 14 residues. J gave up 9 bases and V 3 bases, and 7 bases lay outside the gene matches. As DNA, the CDR3 is TGCGCCAGCAGCTGGGGGGACAGGGAGGGTGAGCAGTTCTTC. Its translation is CASSWGDREGEQFF.

The V and J genes are TRBV18 and TRBJ2-3; D call uncertain. The V end lost 5 bases, the J end lost 2 bases, and 5 bases lay between the germline ends. Germline CDR1 is KGHSH and CDR2 is LQKENI. This CDR3 region has 12 residues. The CDR3 region is CASSSLTDTQYF. The CDR3 DNA is TGTGCCAGCTCATCTCTCACAGATACGCAGTATTTT.

This chain uses TRBV6-6 with TRBJ2-5, with TRBD1 matching 7 bases. The germline CDR1 and CDR2 sequences are MNHNY and SVGAGI (reference sequence). The CDR3 consists of 13 residues. Trimming cost V 5 bases and J 3 bases; bases outside gene matches: 3. CDR3: CASSATGKETQYF. CDR3 nucleotide sequence: TGTGCCAGCAGTGCGACAGGGAAAGAGACCCAGTACTTC.

The DNA of the CDR3 is TGTGCCAGCAGCCCTAGGGGGACAGGAATAATGTCTCGGACCCAGTACTTC. This translates into CASSPRGTGIMSRTQYF. V gene TRBV7-6 combines with J gene TRBJ2-5; 8 bases fit TRBD1. From germline, CDR1 is SGHVS and CDR2 FNYEAQ. The CDR3 totals 17 residues. Losses at the gene ends were 5 bases for V and 7 bases for J; bases not matched to a gene: 18.

The J gene is TRBJ2-3, the V gene TRBV6-5, with D maybe TRBD1 (6 bases). The CDR3 covers 14 residues. Between the trimmed V and J ends, which lost 7 bases and 3 bases, there was a span of 14 bases. CDR1 MNHEY and CDR2 SVGAGI come from the germline V gene. CDR3 sequence (DNA): TGTGCCAGCAAAACCAGGGGCAAGACAGATACGCAGTATTTT. Protein sequence: CASKTRGKTDTQYF.

V gene TRBV29-1 combines with J gene TRBJ1-1, with no clear D. Germline-derived CDR1 and CDR2 are SQVTM and ANQGSEA. The V and J ends lost 4 bases and 2 bases respectively, with 14 bases between them. CDR3 length equals 14 residues. CDR3 coding DNA: TGCAGCGTTGGGGCGGGGAGAATAAACACTGAAGCTTTCTTT. Residues: CSVGAGRINTEAFF.

The V and J genes are TRBV4-2 and TRBJ2-5, with D tentatively TRBD2 (5 bases). The CDR3 spans 14 residues. V was pared by 2 bases and J by 2 bases, with 9 bases between. Germline loops: CDR1 LGHNA, CDR2 YNFKEQ. CDR3 bases: TGTGCCAGCAGCCAAAGAAGCGGACAAGAGACCCAGTACTTC. It translates to CASSQRSGQETQYF.

This clone came up once. CDR3 in DNA: TGTGCCAGCAGCCCCTCCTCCTACGAGCAGTACTTC. Its protein is CASSPSSYEQYF. The V gene is TRBV6-4, the J gene TRBJ2-7, with D hard to call. The V gene lost 6 bases and the J gene lost 0 bases, with 6 bases spanning the gap. The CDR3 spans 12 residues. CDR1 is MRHNA, CDR2 SNTAGT, per germline.

This clone turned up a few times. The gene calls are TRBV2 and TRBJ1-2; D is ambiguous. The germline gives CDR1 SNHLY, CDR2 FYNNEI. The V end lost 6 bases, the J end lost 7 bases, and 9 bases lay between the germline ends. The CDR3 covers 11 residues. CDR3 coding DNA: TGTGCCAGCAGGAATCAGTTTGGCTACACCTTC. Protein sequence: CASRNQFGYTF.

The rearrangement links TRBV3-1 (or the pseudogene TRBV3-2) to TRBJ2-3; D remains unclear. Germline assignment: CDR1 LGHDT and CDR2 YNNKEL (reference sequence). With 5 bases removed from V and 1 base from J, the gap between germline ends came to 7 bases. This CDR3 spans 13 amino acids. CDR3 DNA sequence: TGTGCCAGCAGCAGAGGTGGCACAGATACGCAGTATTTT. It codes for CASSRGGTDTQYF.